This T cell receptor beta chain comes out of a study of cytomegalovirus exposure and HLA in healthy donors. On the study more broadly: An early release of data contained about 85 million unique TCRs, which came from HLA-typed donors.

Notes on this clone: Its antigen remains unidentified.

Study results and limitations: According to a later analysis, donors in an Asian-associated ancestry cluster reportedly had fewer N-insertions than the roughly 670-donor mean. For TCR beta chains, V- and J-gene trimming was later linked to a missense DCLRE1C variant. As was reported, the HLA-A and HLA-B alleles of most subjects were accurately predicted from TCR beta sequences.

Both 60 Vbeta primers and 13 Jbeta primers went into the PCR. The assay was immunoSEQ multiplex PCR, and TCRdb's table has in-frame clones only and misses some. The data show 150,000 to 170,000 clones, approximately 72% seen once. The V segment lost 1 base and the J segment 2 bases; nucleotides outside the gene matches: 5. This CDR3 region has 15 residues. Looked up from germline, CDR1 is LGHNA and CDR2 is YSLEER. The sequenced sample consisted of PBMCs. The clonotype comes from a young man in good health and CMV-seronegative. The chain carries TRBV4-3 and TRBJ2-7; 7 nucleotides agree with TRBD1. The CDR3 is CASSQATGYPYEQYF. The CDR3 DNA follows: TGCGCCAGCAGCCAAGCGACAGGGTACCCCTACGAGCAGTACTTC.